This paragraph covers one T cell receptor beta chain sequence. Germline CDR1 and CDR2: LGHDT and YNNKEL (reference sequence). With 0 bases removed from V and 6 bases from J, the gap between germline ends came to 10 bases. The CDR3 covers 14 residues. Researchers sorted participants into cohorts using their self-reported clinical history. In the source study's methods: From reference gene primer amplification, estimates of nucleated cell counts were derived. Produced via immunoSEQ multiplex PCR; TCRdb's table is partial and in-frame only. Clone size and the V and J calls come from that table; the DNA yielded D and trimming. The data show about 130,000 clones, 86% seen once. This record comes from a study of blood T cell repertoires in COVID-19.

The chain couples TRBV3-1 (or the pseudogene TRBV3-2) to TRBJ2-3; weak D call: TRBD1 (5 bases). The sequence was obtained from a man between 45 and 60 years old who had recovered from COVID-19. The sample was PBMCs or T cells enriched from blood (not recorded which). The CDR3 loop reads CASSQDRGQDTQYF. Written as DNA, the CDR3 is TGTGCCAGCAGCCAAGATAGGGGCCAGGATACGCAGTATTTT.